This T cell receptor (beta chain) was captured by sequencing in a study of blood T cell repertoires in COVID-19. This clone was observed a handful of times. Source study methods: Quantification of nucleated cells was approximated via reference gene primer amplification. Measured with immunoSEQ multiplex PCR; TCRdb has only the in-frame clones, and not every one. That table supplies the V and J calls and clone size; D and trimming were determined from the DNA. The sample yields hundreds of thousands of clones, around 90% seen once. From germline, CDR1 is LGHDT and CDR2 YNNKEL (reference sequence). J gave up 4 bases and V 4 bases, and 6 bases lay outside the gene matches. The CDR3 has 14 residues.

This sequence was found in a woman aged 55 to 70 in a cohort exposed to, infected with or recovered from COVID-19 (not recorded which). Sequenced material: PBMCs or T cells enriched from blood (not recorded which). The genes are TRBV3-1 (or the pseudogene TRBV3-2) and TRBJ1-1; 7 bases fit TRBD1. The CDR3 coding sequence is TGTGCCAGCAGCCTAGGACAGGTGGGCACTGAAGCTTTCTTT. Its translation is CASSLGQVGTEAFF.